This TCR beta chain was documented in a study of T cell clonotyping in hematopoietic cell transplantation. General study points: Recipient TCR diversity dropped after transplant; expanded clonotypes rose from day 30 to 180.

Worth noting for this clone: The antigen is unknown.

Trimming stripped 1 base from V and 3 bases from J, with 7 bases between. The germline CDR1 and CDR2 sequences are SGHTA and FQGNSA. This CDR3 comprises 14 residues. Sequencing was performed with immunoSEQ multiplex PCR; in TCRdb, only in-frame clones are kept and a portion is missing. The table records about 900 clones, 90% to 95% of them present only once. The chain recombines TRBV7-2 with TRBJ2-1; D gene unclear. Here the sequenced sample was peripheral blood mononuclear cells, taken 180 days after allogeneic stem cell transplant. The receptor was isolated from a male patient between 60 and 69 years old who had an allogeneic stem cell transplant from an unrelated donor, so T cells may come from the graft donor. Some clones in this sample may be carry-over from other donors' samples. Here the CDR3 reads CASSLGGFYNEQFF. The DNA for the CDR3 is TGTGCCAGCAGCTTAGGGGGTTTCTACAATGAGCAGTTCTTC.